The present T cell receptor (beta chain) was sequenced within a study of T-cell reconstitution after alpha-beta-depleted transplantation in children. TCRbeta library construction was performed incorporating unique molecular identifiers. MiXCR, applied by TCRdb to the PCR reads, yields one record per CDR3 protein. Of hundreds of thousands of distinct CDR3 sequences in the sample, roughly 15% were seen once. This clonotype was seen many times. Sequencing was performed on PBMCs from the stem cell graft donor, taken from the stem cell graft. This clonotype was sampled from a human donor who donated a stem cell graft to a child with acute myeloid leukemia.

CDR3 nucleotide sequence: TGCAGCGTTCATTTGGGGAACACTGAAGCTTTCTTT. Protein sequence: CSVHLGNTEAFF. The V gene is TRBV29-1, the J gene TRBJ1-1; no reliable D call. Trimming removed 5 bases from V and 1 base from J, with 8 bases in between. In germline, CDR1 is SQVTM, CDR2 ANQGSEA. The CDR3 loop spans 12 amino acids.